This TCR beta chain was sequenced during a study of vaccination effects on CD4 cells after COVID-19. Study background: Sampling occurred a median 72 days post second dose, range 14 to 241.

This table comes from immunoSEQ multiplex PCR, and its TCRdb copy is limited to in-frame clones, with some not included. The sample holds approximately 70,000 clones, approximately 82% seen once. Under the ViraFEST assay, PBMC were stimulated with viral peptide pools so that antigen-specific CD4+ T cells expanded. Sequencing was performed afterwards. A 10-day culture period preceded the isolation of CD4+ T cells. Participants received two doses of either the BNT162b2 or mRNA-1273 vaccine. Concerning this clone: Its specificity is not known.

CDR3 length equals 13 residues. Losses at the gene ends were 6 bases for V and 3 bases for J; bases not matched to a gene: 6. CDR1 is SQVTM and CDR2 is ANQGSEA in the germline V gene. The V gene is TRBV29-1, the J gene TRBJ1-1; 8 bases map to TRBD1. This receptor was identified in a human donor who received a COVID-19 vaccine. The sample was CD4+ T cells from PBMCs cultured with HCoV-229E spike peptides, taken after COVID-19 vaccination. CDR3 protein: CSVSQGAHTEAFF. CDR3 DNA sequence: TGCAGCGTGTCCCAGGGGGCGCACACTGAAGCTTTCTTT.